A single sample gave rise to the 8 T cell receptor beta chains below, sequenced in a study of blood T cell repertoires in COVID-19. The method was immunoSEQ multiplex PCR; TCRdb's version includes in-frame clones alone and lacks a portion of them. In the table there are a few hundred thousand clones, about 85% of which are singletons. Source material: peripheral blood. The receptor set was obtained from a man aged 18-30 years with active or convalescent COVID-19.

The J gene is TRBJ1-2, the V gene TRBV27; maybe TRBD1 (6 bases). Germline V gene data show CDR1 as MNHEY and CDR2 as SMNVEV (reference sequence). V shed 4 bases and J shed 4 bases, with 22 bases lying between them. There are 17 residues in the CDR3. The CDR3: CASSSAIGGRVGYGYTF. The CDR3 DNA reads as TGTGCCAGCAGTTCCGCAATTGGGGGCAGGGTAGGCTATGGCTACACCTTC.

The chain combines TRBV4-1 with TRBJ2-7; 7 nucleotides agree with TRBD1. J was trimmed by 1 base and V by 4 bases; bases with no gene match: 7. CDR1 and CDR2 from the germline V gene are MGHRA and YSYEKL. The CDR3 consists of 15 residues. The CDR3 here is CASSPDRPLSYEQYF. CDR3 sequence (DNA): TGCGCCAGCAGCCCGGACAGGCCGCTTTCCTACGAGCAGTACTTC.

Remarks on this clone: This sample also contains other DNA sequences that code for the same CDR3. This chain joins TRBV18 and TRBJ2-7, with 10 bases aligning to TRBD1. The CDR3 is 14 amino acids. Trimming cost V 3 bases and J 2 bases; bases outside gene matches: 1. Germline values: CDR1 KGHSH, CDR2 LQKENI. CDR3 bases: TGTGCCAGCTCACCCGGACAGGGGGCCTACGAGCAGTACTTC. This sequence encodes CASSPGQGAYEQYF.

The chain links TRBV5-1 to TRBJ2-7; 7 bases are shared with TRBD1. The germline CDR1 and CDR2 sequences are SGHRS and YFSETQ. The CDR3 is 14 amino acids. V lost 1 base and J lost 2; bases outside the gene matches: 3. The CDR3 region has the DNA TGCGCCAGCAGCTTGACAGGGGTTGCCTACGAGCAGTACTTC. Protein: CASSLTGVAYEQYF.

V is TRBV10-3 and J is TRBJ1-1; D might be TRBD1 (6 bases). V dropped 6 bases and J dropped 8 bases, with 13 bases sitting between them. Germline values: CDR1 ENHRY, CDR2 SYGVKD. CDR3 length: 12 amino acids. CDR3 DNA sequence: TGTGCCATCAGGGCTACAGGGAGAGAAGCTTTCTTT. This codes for CAIRATGREAFF.

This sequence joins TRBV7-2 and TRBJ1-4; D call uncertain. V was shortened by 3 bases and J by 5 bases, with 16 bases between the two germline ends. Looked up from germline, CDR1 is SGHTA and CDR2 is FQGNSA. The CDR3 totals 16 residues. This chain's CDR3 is CASSFQSSTGNEKLFF. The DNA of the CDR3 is TGTGCCAGCAGCTTCCAGTCTAGTACGGGAAATGAAAAACTGTTTTTT.

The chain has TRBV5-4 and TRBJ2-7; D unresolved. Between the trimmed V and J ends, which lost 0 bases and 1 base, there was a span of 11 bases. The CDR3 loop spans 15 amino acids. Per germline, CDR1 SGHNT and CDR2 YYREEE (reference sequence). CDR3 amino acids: CASSLASGSSYEQYF. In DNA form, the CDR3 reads TGTGCCAGCAGCTTGGCCTCTGGCAGTTCCTACGAGCAGTACTTC.

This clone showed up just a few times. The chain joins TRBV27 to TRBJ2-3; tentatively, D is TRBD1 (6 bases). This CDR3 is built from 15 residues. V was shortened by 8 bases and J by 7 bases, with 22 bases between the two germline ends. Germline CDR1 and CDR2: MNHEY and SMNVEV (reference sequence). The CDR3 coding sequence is TGTGCCAGCGGACTTACAGGGCTCCGGAGAAATACGCAGTATTTT. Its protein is CASGLTGLRRNTQYF.